One T cell receptor (beta chain) is described in this entry. As processed by the authors: Cell counts per sample came from amplifying reference gene primers. TCRdb keeps only in-frame clones here, not all; method: immunoSEQ multiplex PCR. V and J calls and clone size come straight from that table; D and trimming were deduced from the DNA. This table holds 90,000 to 100,000 clones, around 82% found once. This entry comes from a study of blood T cell repertoires in COVID-19. Across the study: Samples taken during acute and convalescent COVID-19 were collected in the United States, Italy and Spain. PBMCs, B-cell-depleted T cells, or T cells were the source of the cDNA or gDNA that made up the material.

Germline assignment: CDR1 MNHEY and CDR2 SVGAGI. Trimming left V 8 bases short and J 8 bases short, with 18 bases between. CDR3 length: 13 amino acids. Sequencing input: peripheral blood. This receptor was taken from a man between 65 and 85 years old with active or convalescent COVID-19. J is TRBJ1-2 and V is TRBV6-5; D may be TRBD1 (6 bases). CDR3 protein: CASSVRGSVGYTF. The CDR3, as DNA: TGTGCCAGCTCCGTCAGGGGTTCGGTGGGCTACACCTTC.